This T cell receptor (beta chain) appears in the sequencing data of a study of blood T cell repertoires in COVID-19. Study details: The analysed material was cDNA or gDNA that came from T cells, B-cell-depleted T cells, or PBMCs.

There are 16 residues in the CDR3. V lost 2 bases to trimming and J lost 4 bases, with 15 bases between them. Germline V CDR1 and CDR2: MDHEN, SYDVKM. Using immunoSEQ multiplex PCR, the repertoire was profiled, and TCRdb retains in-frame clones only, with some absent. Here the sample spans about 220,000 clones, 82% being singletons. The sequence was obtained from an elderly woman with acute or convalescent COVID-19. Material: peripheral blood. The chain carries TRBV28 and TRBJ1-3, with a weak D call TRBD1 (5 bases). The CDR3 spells CASSLPIDSPGNTIYF. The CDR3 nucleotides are TGTGCCAGCAGTTTACCCATCGACAGTCCCGGAAACACCATATATTTT. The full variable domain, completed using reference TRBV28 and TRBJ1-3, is DVKVTQSSRYLVKRTGEKVFLECVQDMDHENMFWYRQDPGLGLRLIYFSYDVKMKEKGDIPEGYSVSREKKERFSLILESASTNQTSMYLCASSLPIDSPGNTIYFGEGSWLTVV.